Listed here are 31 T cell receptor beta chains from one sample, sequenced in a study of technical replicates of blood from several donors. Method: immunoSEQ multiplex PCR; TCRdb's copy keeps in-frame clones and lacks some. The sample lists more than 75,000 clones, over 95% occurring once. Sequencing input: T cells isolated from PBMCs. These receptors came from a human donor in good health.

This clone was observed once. The CDR3 loop reads CSVVSSGIGDTQYF. CDR3 bases: TGCAGCGTGGTATCTAGCGGGATTGGAGATACGCAGTATTTT. V is TRBV29-1 and J is TRBJ2-3; 9 bases are a match to TRBD2. CDR3 size: 14 residues. CDR1 SQVTM and CDR2 ANQGSEA come from the germline V gene. The J segment lost 5 bases and the V segment lost 6 bases, leaving 9 bases of the junction unmatched.

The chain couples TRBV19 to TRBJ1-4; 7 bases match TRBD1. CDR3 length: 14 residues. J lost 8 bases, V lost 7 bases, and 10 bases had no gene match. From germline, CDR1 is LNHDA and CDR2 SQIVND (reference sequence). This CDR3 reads CASNRQGNSEKLFF. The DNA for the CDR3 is TGTGCCAGTAACCGACAGGGTAATTCGGAAAAACTGTTTTTT.

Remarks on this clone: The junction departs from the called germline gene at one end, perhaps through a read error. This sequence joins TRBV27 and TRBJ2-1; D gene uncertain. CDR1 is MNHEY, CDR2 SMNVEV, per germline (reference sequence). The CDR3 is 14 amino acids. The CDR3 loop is CASSLLGPHDFCIF. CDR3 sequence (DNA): TGTGCCAGCAGTTTATTAGGTCCCCACGACTTTTGTATCTTC.

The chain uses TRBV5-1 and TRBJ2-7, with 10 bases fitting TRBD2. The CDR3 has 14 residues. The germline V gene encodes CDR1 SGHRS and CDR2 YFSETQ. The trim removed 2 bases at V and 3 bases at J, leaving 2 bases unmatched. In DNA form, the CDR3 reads TGCGCCAGCAGCTTAGCGGGAGGGCTCTACGAGCAGTACTTC. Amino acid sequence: CASSLAGGLYEQYF.

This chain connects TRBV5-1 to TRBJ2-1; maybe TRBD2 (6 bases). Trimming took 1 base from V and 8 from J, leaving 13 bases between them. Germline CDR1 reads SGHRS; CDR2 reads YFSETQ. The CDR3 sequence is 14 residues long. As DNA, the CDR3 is TGCGCCAGCAGCTTGTTGGAGGGGCGTGATGAGCAGTTCTTC. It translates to CASSLLEGRDEQFF.

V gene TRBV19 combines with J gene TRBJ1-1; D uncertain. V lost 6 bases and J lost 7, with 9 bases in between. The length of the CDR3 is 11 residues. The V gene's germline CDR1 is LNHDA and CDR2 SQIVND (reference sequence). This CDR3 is CASRNRDEAFF. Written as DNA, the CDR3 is TGTGCCAGTAGAAATCGGGATGAAGCTTTCTTT.

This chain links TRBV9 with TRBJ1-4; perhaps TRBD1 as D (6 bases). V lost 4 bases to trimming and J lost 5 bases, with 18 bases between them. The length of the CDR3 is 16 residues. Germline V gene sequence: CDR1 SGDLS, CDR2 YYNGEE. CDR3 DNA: TGTGCCAGCAGCCCCCAGCCCAGGGGACCGAATGAAAAACTGTTTTTT. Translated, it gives CASSPQPRGPNEKLFF.

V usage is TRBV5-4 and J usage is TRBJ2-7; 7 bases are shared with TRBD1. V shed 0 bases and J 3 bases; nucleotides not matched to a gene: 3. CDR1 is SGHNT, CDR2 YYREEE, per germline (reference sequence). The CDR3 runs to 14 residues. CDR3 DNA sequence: TGTGCCAGCAGCTTGGTAGGGGGCAGCTACGAGCAGTACTTC. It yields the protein CASSLVGGSYEQYF.

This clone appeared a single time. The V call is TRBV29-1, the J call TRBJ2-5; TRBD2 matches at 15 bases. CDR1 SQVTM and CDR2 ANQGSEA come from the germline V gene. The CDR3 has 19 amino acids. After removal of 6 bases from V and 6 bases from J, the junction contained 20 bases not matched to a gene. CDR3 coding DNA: TGCAGCGTAGTACCCTGGACTAGCGGGAGGGCCAGCCAGTCAAAGACCCAGTACTTC. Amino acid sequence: CSVVPWTSGRASQSKTQYF. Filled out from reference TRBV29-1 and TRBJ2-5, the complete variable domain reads SAVISQKPSRDICQRGTSLTIQCQVDSQVTMMFWYRQQPGQSLTLIATANQGSEATYESGFVIDKFPISRPNLTFSTLTVSNMSPEDSSIYLCSVVPWTSGRASQSKTQYFGPGTRLLVL.

The CDR3 region has the DNA TGTGCCAGCGAAGACAGTGTGACCTACGAGCAGTACTTC. This translates into CASEDSVTYEQYF. The chain carries TRBV28 and TRBJ2-7, with D maybe TRBD1 (5 bases). Trimming took 8 bases from V and 2 from J, leaving 13 bases between them. The length of the CDR3 is 13 residues. Germline lookup yields CDR1 MDHEN and CDR2 SYDVKM.

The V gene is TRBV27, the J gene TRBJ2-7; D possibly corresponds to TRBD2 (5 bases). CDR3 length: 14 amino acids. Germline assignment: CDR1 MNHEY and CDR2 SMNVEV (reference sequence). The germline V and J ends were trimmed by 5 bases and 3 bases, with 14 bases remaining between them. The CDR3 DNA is TGTGCCAGCAGTAGCGCTCAGGAGGTCTACGAGCAGTACTTC. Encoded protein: CASSSAQEVYEQYF.

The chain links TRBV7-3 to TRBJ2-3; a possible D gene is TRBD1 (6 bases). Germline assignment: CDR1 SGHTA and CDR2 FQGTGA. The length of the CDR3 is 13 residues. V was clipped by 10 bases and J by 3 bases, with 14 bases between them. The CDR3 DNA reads TGTGCCACCTCCAGGGGTCCGACAGATACGCAGTATTTT. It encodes CATSRGPTDTQYF.

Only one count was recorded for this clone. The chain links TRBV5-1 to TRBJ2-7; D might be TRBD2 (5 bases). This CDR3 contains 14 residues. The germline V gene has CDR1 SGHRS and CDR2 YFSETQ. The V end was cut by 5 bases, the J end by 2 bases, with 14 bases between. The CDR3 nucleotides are TGCGCCAGCAGGCAACTCCCTAGCACCTACGAGCAGTACTTC. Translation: CASRQLPSTYEQYF.

DNA for the CDR3: TGTGCCAGCAGCCCGGACAGGGCGAACACTGAAGCTTTCTTT. It yields the protein CASSPDRANTEAFF. The rearrangement uses TRBV11-1 and TRBJ1-1; 8 nucleotides align to TRBD1. Germline loops: CDR1 SGHAT, CDR2 FQDESV (reference sequence). The CDR3 is 14 amino acids. The junction had 3 bases not matched to a gene; V was cut back by 5 bases and J by 1 base.

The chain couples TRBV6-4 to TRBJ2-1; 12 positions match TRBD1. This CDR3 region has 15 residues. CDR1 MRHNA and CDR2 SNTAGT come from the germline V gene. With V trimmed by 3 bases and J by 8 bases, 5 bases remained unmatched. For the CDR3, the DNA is TGTGCCAGCAGTGAAGGGACAGGGGGCTTCGATGAGCAGTTCTTC. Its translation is CASSEGTGGFDEQFF.

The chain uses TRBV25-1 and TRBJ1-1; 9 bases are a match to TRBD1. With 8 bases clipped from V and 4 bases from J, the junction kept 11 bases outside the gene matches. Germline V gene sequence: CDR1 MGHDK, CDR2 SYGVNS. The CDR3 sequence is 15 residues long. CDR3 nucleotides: TGTGCCAGCCGCCACGCGAGGGACAGGGCCACTGAAGCTTTCTTT. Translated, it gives CASRHARDRATEAFF.

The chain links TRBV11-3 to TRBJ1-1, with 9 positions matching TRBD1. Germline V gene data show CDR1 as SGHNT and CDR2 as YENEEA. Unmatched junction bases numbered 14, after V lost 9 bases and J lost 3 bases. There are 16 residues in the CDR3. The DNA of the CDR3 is TGTGCCAGTCGCCGGGACAGGGAACTGTTAGACACTGAAGCTTTCTTT. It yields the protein CASRRDRELLDTEAFF.

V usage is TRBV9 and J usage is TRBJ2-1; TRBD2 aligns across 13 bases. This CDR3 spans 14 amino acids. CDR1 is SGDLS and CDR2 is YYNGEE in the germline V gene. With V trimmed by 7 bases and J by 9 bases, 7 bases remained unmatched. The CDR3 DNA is TGTGCCAGCCGAAGGACTAGCGGGAGAGGTGAGCAGTTCTTC. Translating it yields CASRRTSGRGEQFF.

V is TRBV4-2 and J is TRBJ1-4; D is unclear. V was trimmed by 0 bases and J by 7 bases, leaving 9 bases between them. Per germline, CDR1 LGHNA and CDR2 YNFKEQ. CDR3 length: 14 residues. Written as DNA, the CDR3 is TGTGCCAGCAGCCAAGATCGGGGAGTTGAAAAACTGTTTTTT. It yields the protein CASSQDRGVEKLFF.

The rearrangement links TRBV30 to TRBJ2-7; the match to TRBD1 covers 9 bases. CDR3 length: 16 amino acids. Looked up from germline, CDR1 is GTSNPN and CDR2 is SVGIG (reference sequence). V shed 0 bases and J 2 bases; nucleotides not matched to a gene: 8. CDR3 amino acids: CAWSVAPDRGPYEQYF. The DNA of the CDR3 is TGTGCCTGGAGTGTGGCTCCGGACAGGGGCCCCTACGAGCAGTACTTC.

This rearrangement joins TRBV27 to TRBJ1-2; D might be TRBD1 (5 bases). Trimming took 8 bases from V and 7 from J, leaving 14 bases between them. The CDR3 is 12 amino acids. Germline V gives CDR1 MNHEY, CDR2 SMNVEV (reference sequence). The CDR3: CASGGWGGGYTF. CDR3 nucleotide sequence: TGTGCCAGCGGGGGGTGGGGTGGTGGCTACACCTTC.

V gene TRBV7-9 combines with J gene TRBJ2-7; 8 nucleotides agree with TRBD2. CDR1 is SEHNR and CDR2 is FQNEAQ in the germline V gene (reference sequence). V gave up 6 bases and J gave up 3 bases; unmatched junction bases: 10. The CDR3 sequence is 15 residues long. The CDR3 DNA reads TGTGCCAGCAGTAACCCGGGACTAGGCTGCTACGAGCAGTACTTC. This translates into CASSNPGLGCYEQYF. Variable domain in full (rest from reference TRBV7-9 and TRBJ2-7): DTGVSQNPRHKITKRGQNVTFRCDPISEHNRLYWYRQTLGQGPEFLTYFQNEAQLEKSRLLSDRFSAERPKGSFSTLEIQRTEQGDSAMYLCASSNPGLGCYEQYFGPGTRLTVT.

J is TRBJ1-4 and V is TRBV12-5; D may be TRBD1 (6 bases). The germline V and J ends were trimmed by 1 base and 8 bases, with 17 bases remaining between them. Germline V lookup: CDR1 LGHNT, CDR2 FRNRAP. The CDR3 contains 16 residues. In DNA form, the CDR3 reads TGTGCTAGTGGTTTGGAACTCCCGAGGACAGACGAAAAACTGTTTTTT. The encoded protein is CASGLELPRTDEKLFF.

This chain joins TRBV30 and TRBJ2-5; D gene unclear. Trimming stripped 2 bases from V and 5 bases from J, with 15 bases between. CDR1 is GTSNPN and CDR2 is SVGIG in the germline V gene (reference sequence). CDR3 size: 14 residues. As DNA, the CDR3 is TGTGCCTGGAGTAACGGTCTCGGTTCGGAGACCCAGTACTTC. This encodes CAWSNGLGSETQYF.

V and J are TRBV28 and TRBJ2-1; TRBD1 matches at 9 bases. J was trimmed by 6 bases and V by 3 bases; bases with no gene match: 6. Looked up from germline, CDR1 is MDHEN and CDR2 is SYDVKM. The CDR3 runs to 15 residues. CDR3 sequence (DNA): TGTGCCAGCAGTTTGGCTGGACAGGGGTCCAATGAGCAGTTCTTC. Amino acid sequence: CASSLAGQGSNEQFF. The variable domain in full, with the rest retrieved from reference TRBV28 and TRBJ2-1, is DVKVTQSSRYLVKRTGEKVFLECVQDMDHENMFWYRQDPGLGLRLIYFSYDVKMKEKGDIPEGYSVSREKKERFSLILESASTNQTSMYLCASSLAGQGSNEQFFGPGTRLTVL.

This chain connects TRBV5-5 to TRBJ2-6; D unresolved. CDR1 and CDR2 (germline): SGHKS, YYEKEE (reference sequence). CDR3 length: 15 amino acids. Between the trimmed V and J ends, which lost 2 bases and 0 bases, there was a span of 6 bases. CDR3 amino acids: CASSLSFSGANVLTF. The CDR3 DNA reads TGTGCCAGCAGCTTATCCTTCTCTGGGGCCAACGTCCTGACTTTC.

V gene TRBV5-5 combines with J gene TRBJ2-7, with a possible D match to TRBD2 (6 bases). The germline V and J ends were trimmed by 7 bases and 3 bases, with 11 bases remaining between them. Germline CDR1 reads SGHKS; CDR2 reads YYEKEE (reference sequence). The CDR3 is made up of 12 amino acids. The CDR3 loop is CASVGTFYEQYF. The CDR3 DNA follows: TGTGCCAGCGTAGGGACTTTCTACGAGCAGTACTTC.

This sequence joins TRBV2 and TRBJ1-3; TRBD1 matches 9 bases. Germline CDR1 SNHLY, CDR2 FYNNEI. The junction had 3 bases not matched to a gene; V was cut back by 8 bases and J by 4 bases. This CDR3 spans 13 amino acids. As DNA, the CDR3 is TGTGCCAGCTACAGGGGGCAAGGAAACACCATATATTTT. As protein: CASYRGQGNTIYF. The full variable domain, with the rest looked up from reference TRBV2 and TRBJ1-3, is EPEVTQTPSHQVTQMGQEVILRCVPISNHLYFYWYRQILGQKVEFLVSFYNNEISEKSEIFDDQFSVERPDGSNFTLKIRSTKLEDSAMYFCASYRGQGNTIYFGEGSWLTVV.

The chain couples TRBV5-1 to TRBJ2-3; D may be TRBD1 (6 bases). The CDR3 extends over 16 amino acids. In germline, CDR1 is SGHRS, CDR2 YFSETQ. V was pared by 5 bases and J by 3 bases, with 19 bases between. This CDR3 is CASSNKTGYITDTQYF. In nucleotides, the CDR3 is TGCGCCAGCAGTAATAAGACAGGCTATATTACAGATACGCAGTATTTT. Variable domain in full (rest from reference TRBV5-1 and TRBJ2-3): KAGVTQTPRYLIKTRGQQVTLSCSPISGHRSVSWYQQTPGQGLQFLFEYFSETQRNKGNFPGRFSGRQFSNSRSEMNVSTLELGDSALYLCASSNKTGYITDTQYFGPGTRLTVL.

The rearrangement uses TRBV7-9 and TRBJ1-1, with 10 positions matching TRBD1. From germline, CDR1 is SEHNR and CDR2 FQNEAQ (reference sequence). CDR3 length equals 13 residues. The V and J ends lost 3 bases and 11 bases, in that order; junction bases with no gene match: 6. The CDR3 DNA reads TGTGCCAGCAGCTTCGGGACAGGGGTGGGGGCTTTCTTT. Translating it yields CASSFGTGVGAFF.

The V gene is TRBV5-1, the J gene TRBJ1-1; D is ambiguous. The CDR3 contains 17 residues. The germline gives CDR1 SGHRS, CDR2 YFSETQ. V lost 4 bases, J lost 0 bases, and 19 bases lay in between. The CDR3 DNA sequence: TGCGCCAGCAGCATACGCTACAGTCATCTCGTGAACACTGAAGCTTTCTTT. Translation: CASSIRYSHLVNTEAFF.